Here is one TCR beta chain with its context. These data come from a study of control samples from healthy donors and cancer patients. Germline CDR1 MGHDK, CDR2 SYGVNS. The length of the CDR3 is 15 residues. J lost 8 bases, V lost 2 bases, and 8 bases had no gene match. Only in-frame clones appear in the TCRdb table, and some are missing; sequencing was by immunoSEQ multiplex PCR. The data show around 130,000 clones, with 87% seen just once and about an eighth held by the top ten. The sequence derives from a young man in good health. Sequences were obtained from blood. The chain joins TRBV25-1 to TRBJ1-4; 7 bases fit TRBD1. This chain's CDR3 is CASSERQGWEEKLFF. The CDR3 DNA is TGTGCCAGCAGTGAAAGACAGGGTTGGGAGGAAAAACTGTTTTTT.